This entry lists 5 T cell receptor beta chains sequenced from one sample in a study of graft-versus-host responses after intestinal transplantation. These receptors have no known antigen. Clones were read by immunoSEQ multiplex PCR, and TCRdb kept only the in-frame ones, dropping some. The sample gives around 100,000 clones, about 88% of which show up once; over 0.8% is in the top ten. Sequencing used unstimulated CD4+ T cells sorted from spleen or lymph node cells, obtained before intestinal transplant. The receptor set was obtained from a human donor who received an intestinal transplant.

The CDR3 region has the DNA TGCGCCAGCAGCTTGGCAGGGTCCAAGGCCTACAATGAGCAGTTCTTC. Its protein product is CASSLAGSKAYNEQFF. This chain connects TRBV5-1 to TRBJ2-1; TRBD1 is a possible D gene (5 bases). The CDR3 has 16 residues. The V gene's germline CDR1 is SGHRS and CDR2 YFSETQ. V lost 0 bases and J lost 2, with 12 bases in between.

The chain employs TRBV4-1 and TRBJ2-7; possibly TRBD2 for D (6 bases). Looked up from germline, CDR1 is MGHRA and CDR2 is YSYEKL. This CDR3 is built from 16 residues. The V end was cut by 3 bases, the J end by 2 bases, with 17 bases between. DNA of the CDR3: TGCGCCAGCAGCCACTCCTCAGCGCGGGGTGCCTACGAGCAGTACTTC. This encodes CASSHSSARGAYEQYF.

This chain links TRBV6-5 with TRBJ2-7, with D perhaps matching TRBD2 (5 bases). The length of the CDR3 is 13 residues. Germline loops: CDR1 MNHEY, CDR2 SVGAGI. Trimming took 6 bases from V and 7 from J, leaving 16 bases between them. CDR3 amino acids: CASRGEGLREQYF. The CDR3 coding sequence is TGTGCCAGCAGGGGAGAAGGGTTGCGAGAGCAGTACTTC.

This chain joins TRBV5-4 and TRBJ1-6; 10 bases line up with TRBD1. CDR1 is SGHNT and CDR2 is YYREEE in the germline V gene (reference sequence). J gave up 9 bases and V 1 base, and 10 bases lay outside the gene matches. This CDR3 has 17 residues. The chain's CDR3 is CASSLIFDRGPGSPLHF. In DNA, the CDR3 is TGTGCCAGCAGCTTGATTTTCGACAGGGGGCCTGGTTCACCCCTCCACTTT.

The gene calls are TRBV9 and TRBJ1-6; D might be TRBD1 (6 bases). V lost 3 bases and J 5 bases, leaving 18 bases between the germline ends. The CDR3 consists of 17 residues. CDR1 and CDR2 (germline): SGDLS, YYNGEE. The CDR3 protein is CASSATRGSGDNSPLHF. The DNA for the CDR3 is TGTGCCAGCAGCGCTACAAGAGGCTCAGGGGATAATTCACCCCTCCACTTT.